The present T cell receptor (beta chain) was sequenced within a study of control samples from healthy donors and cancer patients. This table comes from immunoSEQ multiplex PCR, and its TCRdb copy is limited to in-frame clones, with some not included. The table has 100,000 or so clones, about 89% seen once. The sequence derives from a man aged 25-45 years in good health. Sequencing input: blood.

In DNA form, the CDR3 reads TGTGCCACCAGTGATTCGGAGCGGGTACAAACATACAATGAGCAGTTCTTC. Protein sequence: CATSDSERVQTYNEQFF. The V call is TRBV24-1, the J call TRBJ2-1, with D perhaps TRBD2 (6 bases). The CDR3 length is 17 residues. Deletions cut 2 bases from V and 4 bases from J, with 17 bases between. The V gene's germline CDR1 is KGHDR and CDR2 SFDVKD.